This T cell receptor (beta chain) came from a study of blood T cell repertoires in COVID-19. The wider study: Both acute and convalescent COVID-19 samples were obtained from the United States, Italy and Spain. Nucleic acid was either cDNA or gDNA, and it came from T cells, B-cell-depleted T cells, or PBMCs.

Germline lookup yields CDR1 ENHRY and CDR2 SYGVKD. The CDR3 has 13 amino acids. V gave up 3 bases and J gave up 3 bases, with 6 bases separating them. In the study's own analysis: Estimates of nucleated cell counts were drawn from the amplification of reference gene primers. Clones were read by immunoSEQ multiplex PCR, and TCRdb kept only the in-frame ones, dropping some. For V, J and clone size, that table is used; D and trimming come from the DNA. The sample carries about 38,000 clones, roughly 89% recorded once. This chain links TRBV10-3 with TRBJ1-5; a possible D gene is TRBD1 (5 bases). Material: peripheral blood. This clonotype was obtained from a human donor in a cohort sampled during active COVID-19. The CDR3 region has the DNA TGTGCCATCAGTGACAGGGACAATCAGCCCCAGCATTTT. Translating it yields CAISDRDNQPQHF.